This is a list of T cell receptor beta chains from one sample in a study of lymphopenia after photon versus proton radiotherapy. Assay used: immunoSEQ multiplex PCR; TCRdb lists only in-frame clones, some missing. The table has around 20,000 clones, roughly 81% seen once. The sample consisted of peripheral blood, taken from a patient treated with photon-based radiotherapy. The receptors were gathered from a woman aged 50 to 60 with pancreatic cancer. Each CDR3 is given with its conserved first and last residue. D genes are given only for firm matches. Size is stated for part of the rows, as once, few or many counts, or as a class when the clone is expanded.

>NA|NA|TRBJ1-2|TRBV5-6
CASRALTYYGYTF
TGTGCCAGCAGGGCACTTACATACTATGGCTACACCTTC
>TRBD2|few|TRBJ2-2|TRBV27
CASSLRGGRTQRDTGELFF
TGTGCCAGCAGTTTAAGGGGCGGGAGGACTCAAAGGGACACCGGGGAGCTGTTTTTT
>NA|few|TRBJ1-2|TRBV6-5
CASSYSQGGNYGYTF
TGTGCCAGCAGTTACTCCCAGGGTGGGAACTATGGCTACACCTTC
>TRBD2|once|TRBJ2-1|TRBV6-4
CASSERGFYNEQFF
TGTGCCAGCAGTGAGCGGGGGTTCTACAATGAGCAGTTCTTC
>TRBD1|NA|TRBJ2-3|TRBV23-1
CASSQKDRVTDTQYF
TGCGCCAGCAGTCAAAAGGACAGGGTCACAGATACGCAGTATTTT
>TRBD2|NA|TRBJ2-1|TRBV6-5
CASSYGSGGFYNEQFF
TGTGCCAGCAGTTACGGGAGCGGGGGGTTCTACAATGAGCAGTTCTTC
>NA|NA|TRBJ2-3|TRBV11-2
CASSPLGTDTQYF
TGTGCCAGCAGCCCCCTGGGGACAGATACGCAGTATTTT
>NA|once|TRBJ1-5|TRBV27
CASSKAGTNSNQPQHF
TGTGCCAGCAGTAAAGCCGGGACAAATAGCAATCAGCCCCAGCATTTT
>TRBD1|NA|TRBJ2-1|TRBV4-3
CASSQDITRGGSTQFF
TGCGCCAGCAGCCAAGATATCACTAGAGGGGGCTCGACGCAGTTCTTC
>NA|NA|TRBJ2-5|TRBV11-2
CASSLVYESGETQYF
TGTGCCAGCAGCTTAGTTTACGAGAGTGGAGAGACCCAGTACTTC
>TRBD1|NA|TRBJ1-6|TRBV6-5
CASSYSDRGDSPLHF
TGTGCCAGCAGTTATTCGGACAGGGGGGATTCACCCCTCCACTTT